This T cell receptor beta chain appears in the sequencing data of a study of blood T cell repertoires in COVID-19 (dated by TCRdb to between 2020 and 2021). Broadly, across the study: Collaborator samples came from the United States, Italy and Spain and covered acute and convalescent phases of COVID-19. A de-identified subject ID, COVID-19 status, age in years and sex were almost always included in the sample metadata. The dataset comprised deeply sampled blood TCRbeta repertoires from subjects exposed to, actively infected with, or recovered from COVID-19. The material from the prospective study consisted of cDNA or gDNA derived from T cells, B-cell-depleted T cells, or PBMCs. The repertoires were released in a freely available public database meant as a resource for research on the immune response to SARS-CoV-2. Samples came from the ongoing ImmuneRACE study (first 160 participants) plus 1,254 subjects from 6 global collaborators. Where HLA class I and class II types were available, the types were taken from metadata supplied by the sample provider, not from assay-based typing. Overall results and qualifications from the work: The amount of clinical and demographic metadata varied by source and participant and was provided uncurated.

Trimming removed 0 bases from V and 7 bases from J, leaving 15 bases between the germline ends. Looking up the germline V gene yields CDR1 SGHDN and CDR2 FVKESK. Its CDR3 holds 15 amino acids, cysteine through phenylalanine. Left in the record is the CDR3 DNA by itself, 45 bases read in frame from the first base. For this clone: No antigen is known for it. Per-base qualities were not stored, and no clone one base away is much larger.

One collaborating source in Seattle enrolled patients during active infection and followed them longitudinally through the course of disease. Collaborating institutions collected whole blood in K2EDTA tubes following their own protocols. For TCRbeta analysis, collaborators shipped samples in one of three forms: frozen whole blood, isolated PBMCs, or DNA extracted from either of those sample types. The immunoSEQ Assay, a bias-controlled multiplex PCR, was used to amplify TCRbeta CDR3 regions from genomic DNA. On the study's bioinformatics: The number of nucleated cells in each sample was estimated by amplification of reference gene primers within the assay. To quantify the absolute abundance of each unique TCRbeta CDR3 rearrangement, sequence reads were collapsed and filtered. For each sample, productive Simpson clonality was calculated as the square root of Simpson's diversity index across productive rearrangements. Entries here come from immuneACCESS through TCRdb and include only in-frame sequences with V and J called. Some clones fail to appear in such tables; in the studies checked, an unresolved V gene covers under half of the shortfall, and the cause of the remainder is unknown. That table supplies the V and J calls and clone size; D and trimming were determined from the DNA. The table for this sample lists around 190,000 clones; 70% to 90% of them were counted only once. The ten largest account for 15% to 20% of the sample.

Recombination linked TRBV14 to TRBJ2-5; a tentative D match to TRBD2 spans 6 bases. The TCR sequence derives from a man aged 50 to 60 with COVID-19, enrolled during active disease. The sequenced sample was peripheral blood. This receptor carries the CDR3 CASSQDFLLAGTQYF. The DNA reads TGTGCCAGCAGCCAAGATTTTCTACTAGCCGGGACCCAGTACTTC.